Listed here are 31 T cell receptor beta chains from one sample, sequenced in a study of identical twins. TCRdb redid the calling of the 5' RACE reads with MiXCR, one entry per CDR3 protein. This table has just over 450,000 distinct CDR3 sequences, over 12% appearing once. These data were also filed under a second study, of yellow fever vaccine responses in identical twins.

Sequencing was performed on CD4+ T cells sorted from blood. All receptors come from a woman aged 18-29 years in good health.

This rearrangement joins TRBV29-1 to TRBJ2-3, with a possible D match to TRBD2 (7 bases). Germline-derived CDR1 and CDR2 are SQVTM and ANQGSEA. V was trimmed by 4 bases and J by 5 bases, leaving 13 bases between them. CDR3 size: 13 residues. CDR3 loop: CSVVAGAGDTQYF. CDR3 nucleotides: TGCAGCGTTGTGGCGGGGGCTGGAGATACGCAGTATTTT.

The gene calls are TRBV5-1 and TRBJ2-3; 11 positions match TRBD2. CDR1 SGHRS and CDR2 YFSETQ come from the germline V gene. V lost 0 bases and J lost 2; bases outside the gene matches: 8. This CDR3 contains 18 residues. The CDR3 nucleotides are TGCGCCAGCAGCTTGGGAACTAGCGGGAGTAAAGTCACAGATACGCAGTATTTT. This encodes CASSLGTSGSKVTDTQYF.

This clonotype was counted between two and nine times. V gene TRBV5-4 combines with J gene TRBJ2-1; 11 nucleotides line up with TRBD2. This CDR3 contains 14 residues. With V trimmed by 6 bases and J by 7 bases, 6 bases remained unmatched. In germline, CDR1 is SGHNT, CDR2 YYREEE (reference sequence). The CDR3 loop reads CASNPRTSGNEQFF. The DNA of the CDR3 is TGTGCCAGCAACCCTCGGACTAGCGGGAATGAGCAGTTCTTC.

The chain combines TRBV25-1 with TRBJ1-4; no definite D call. Germline CDR1 reads MGHDK; CDR2 reads SYGVNS. This CDR3 has 15 amino acids. Trimming took 4 bases from V and 0 from J, leaving 9 bases between them. CDR3 loop: CASSVRRSTNEKLFF. The CDR3 coding sequence is TGTGCCAGCAGTGTAAGAAGATCAACTAATGAAAAACTGTTTTTT.

J is TRBJ1-1 and V is TRBV29-1; possible D gene TRBD1, 6 bases. Trimming left V 4 bases short and J 7 bases short, with 13 bases between. Germline V CDR1 and CDR2: SQVTM, ANQGSEA. The CDR3 consists of 12 residues. The DNA of the CDR3 is TGCAGCGTTGTGGTTTCGGACAGTGAAGCTTTCTTT. Translating gives CSVVVSDSEAFF.

This clonotype was detected only a few times. The chain uses TRBV6-5 and TRBJ1-6; possibly TRBD1 for D (5 bases). The CDR3 has 14 amino acids. Germline V gives CDR1 MNHEY, CDR2 SVGAGI. The V and J ends lost 0 bases and 9 bases respectively, with 9 bases between them. Written as DNA, the CDR3 is TGTGCCAGCAGTTACTCAGGGACGGGTTCACCCCTCCACTTT. This gives the protein CASSYSGTGSPLHF.

V and J are TRBV20-1 and TRBJ2-7; no clear D gene. Trimming left V 4 bases short and J 2 bases short, with 9 bases between. CDR1 is DFQATT and CDR2 is SNEGSKA in the germline V gene (reference sequence). The CDR3 runs 12 residues. In DNA form, the CDR3 reads TGCAGTGCTAAGGCCAGTACCTACGAGCAGTACTTC. Its protein is CSAKASTYEQYF.

This clonotype was counted many times. The V call is TRBV19, the J call TRBJ1-1; 8 bases are shared with TRBD1. The CDR3 extends over 14 amino acids. Germline CDR1 and CDR2: LNHDA and SQIVND (reference sequence). V trimming: 8 bases; J trimming: 6 bases; junction bases outside the gene matches: 11. This CDR3 reads CASYPLGQGAEAFF. The DNA for the CDR3 is TGTGCCAGTTACCCCCTTGGACAGGGCGCTGAAGCTTTCTTT.

This clonotype has only a few counts. The chain carries TRBV7-9 and TRBJ2-1, with TRBD2 matching over 10 bases. Germline V gives CDR1 SEHNR, CDR2 FQNEAQ (reference sequence). The CDR3 contains 16 residues. V was pared by 2 bases and J by 4 bases, with 5 bases of the junction left unmatched. This CDR3 is CASSLRPSGSYNEQFF. Written as DNA, the CDR3 is TGTGCCAGCAGCTTAAGGCCTAGCGGGAGTTACAATGAGCAGTTCTTC.

This sequence joins TRBV3-1 and TRBJ2-2, with 9 bases fitting TRBD2. V was clipped by 3 bases and J by 5 bases; unmatched bases: 10. Germline loops: CDR1 LGHDT, CDR2 YNNKEL (reference sequence). There are 17 residues in the CDR3. This CDR3 reads CASSHVSGRVRTGELFF. The CDR3 DNA reads TGTGCCAGCAGCCACGTTAGCGGGAGAGTAAGGACCGGGGAGCTGTTTTTT. The full variable domain, completed using reference TRBV3-1 and TRBJ2-2, is DTAVSQTPKYLVTQMGNDKSIKCEQNLGHDTMYWYKQDSKKFLKIMFSYNNKELIINETVPNRFSPKSPDKAHLNLHINSLELGDSAVYFCASSHVSGRVRTGELFFGEGSRLTVL.

Many counts were recorded for this clonotype. The chain uses TRBV24-1 and TRBJ2-1; D may be TRBD1 (5 bases). CDR3 length equals 12 residues. Germline CDR1 reads KGHDR; CDR2 reads SFDVKD. The ends were cut back, 3 bases at V and 12 bases at J, with 11 bases in the middle. This CDR3 reads CATSDTGEGQFF. The CDR3 DNA follows: TGTGCCACCAGTGATACAGGAGAAGGGCAGTTCTTC.

The CDR3 DNA sequence: TGTGCCAGCAGCCTGAGGGCGGGGGACTACGAGCAGTACTTC. Translation gives CASSLRAGDYEQYF. The rearrangement uses TRBV3-1 and TRBJ2-7, with TRBD2 identical over 7 bases. V shed 4 bases, J shed 3 bases, and the junction held 6 bases outside the gene matches. Germline assignment: CDR1 LGHDT and CDR2 YNNKEL (reference sequence). The CDR3 is 14 amino acids.

V usage is TRBV27 and J usage is TRBJ2-3, with a weak D call TRBD1 (7 bases). Trimming took 3 bases from V and 1 from J, leaving 23 bases between them. CDR3 size: 19 residues. Germline V gene data show CDR1 as MNHEY and CDR2 as SMNVEV (reference sequence). CDR3: CASSFRRGKEGARTDTQYF. The CDR3, as DNA: TGTGCCAGCAGTTTTCGTCGGGGGAAGGAGGGGGCCCGCACAGATACGCAGTATTTT.

J is TRBJ2-7 and V is TRBV29-1; 7 bases are shared with TRBD1. The CDR3 contains 13 residues. The germline gives CDR1 SQVTM, CDR2 ANQGSEA. V shed 7 bases and J 4 bases; nucleotides not matched to a gene: 10. CDR3 sequence reads: CSALGRGRYEQYF. The CDR3, as DNA: TGCAGCGCCCTGGGCAGGGGGAGATACGAGCAGTACTTC.

This clonotype turned up a few times. V usage is TRBV24-1 and J usage is TRBJ2-3; a possible D gene is TRBD1 (5 bases). Looked up from germline, CDR1 is KGHDR and CDR2 is SFDVKD. Trimming left V 5 bases short and J 2 bases short, with 25 bases between. The CDR3 sequence is 19 residues long. The CDR3 region is CATSASPAQGHGNTDTQYF. The CDR3, as DNA: TGTGCCACCAGTGCAAGTCCGGCTCAGGGTCATGGTAACACAGATACGCAGTATTTT.

A few counts support this clonotype. V is TRBV12-3 or TRBV12-4 and J is TRBJ2-7; D might be TRBD2 (5 bases). The CDR3 is 14 residues long. V was cut by 4 bases and J by 3 bases, with 13 bases left in between. CDR3 DNA: TGTGCCAGCAGTTCTCCGACGGCGGGCTACGAGCAGTACTTC. This translates into CASSSPTAGYEQYF.

The table lists this clonotype with a few counts. CDR3 DNA sequence: TGTGCCAGCAGCGTAGGTTCAGGGCAGGGTCAGCCCCAGCATTTT. Translating gives CASSVGSGQGQPQHF. The V call is TRBV9, the J call TRBJ1-5, with D possibly being TRBD1 (5 bases). CDR1 SGDLS and CDR2 YYNGEE come from the germline V gene. Trimming cost V 0 bases and J 6 bases, with 13 bases left between them. The CDR3 runs to 15 residues.

Ten or more counts support this clonotype. V gene TRBV6-2 or TRBV6-3 combines with J gene TRBJ2-2, with TRBD2 matching 8 bases. The V gene end was trimmed by 6 bases and the J gene end by 10 bases; junction bases not matched to a gene: 7. The CDR3 loop spans 13 amino acids. From germline, CDR1 is MNHEY and CDR2 SVGEGT. The CDR3 DNA follows: TGTGCCAGCAGCCGCACAGCGGGGGTGGAGCTGTTTTTT. This codes for CASSRTAGVELFF.

This clonotype has more than one count but fewer than ten. The chain links TRBV12-3 or TRBV12-4 to TRBJ2-2, with 13 positions matching TRBD2. Trimming cost V 3 bases and J 6 bases; bases outside gene matches: 4. The CDR3 spans 16 residues. The CDR3: CASSLGLAGRSGELFF. The DNA of the CDR3 is TGTGCCAGCAGTTTGGGACTAGCGGGAAGGTCCGGGGAGCTGTTTTTT.

This chain links TRBV5-1 with TRBJ2-1, with 9 bases lining up with TRBD2. The length of the CDR3 is 15 residues. Germline assignment: CDR1 SGHRS and CDR2 YFSETQ. Trimming cost V 4 bases and J 4 bases; bases outside gene matches: 6. CDR3 in DNA: TGCGCCAGCAGCCGTAGCGGGGGAGTATACAATGAGCAGTTCTTC. Its translation is CASSRSGGVYNEQFF. Drawing the rest from reference TRBV5-1 and TRBJ2-1, the complete variable domain is KAGVTQTPRYLIKTRGQQVTLSCSPISGHRSVSWYQQTPGQGLQFLFEYFSETQRNKGNFPGRFSGRQFSNSRSEMNVSTLELGDSALYLCASSRSGGVYNEQFFGPGTRLTVL.

With respect to this clonotype: The junction does not match germline at one end; this may be a read error. The rearrangement links TRBV12-3 or TRBV12-4 to TRBJ2-2, with 13 bases matching TRBD2. CDR3 length: 15 amino acids. The CDR3 DNA sequence: TGTGCCAGCACCGGGACTAGCGGGAACGCCGGGGAGCTGTTTTTT. Its translation is CASTGTSGNAGELFF.

This clonotype was picked up a small number of times. The gene calls are TRBV15 and TRBJ1-1, with D possibly being TRBD1 (6 bases). With 5 bases removed from V and 0 bases from J, the gap between germline ends came to 13 bases. CDR1 and CDR2 (germline): LNHNV, YYDKDF (reference sequence). The CDR3 extends over 15 amino acids. The CDR3 DNA reads as TGTGCCACCAGCGGGGGACAAATCCTGAACACTGAAGCTTTCTTT. Protein product: CATSGGQILNTEAFF.

Ten or more counts support this clonotype. The chain has TRBV3-1 and TRBJ2-7; 8 bases map to TRBD1. The ends lost 1 base at V and 4 bases at J; junction bases unmatched: 6. The germline CDR1 and CDR2 sequences are LGHDT and YNNKEL (reference sequence). The CDR3 loop spans 15 amino acids. The CDR3 nucleotides are TGTGCCAGCAGCCAAGCATCAGGGGGCGAGTACGAGCAGTACTTC. Residues: CASSQASGGEYEQYF.

The CDR3 protein is CASSRSKLHRASEAFF. The CDR3 nucleotides are TGTGCCAGCAGCCGTTCCAAACTACACAGGGCTTCTGAAGCTTTCTTT. The chain combines TRBV12-3 or TRBV12-4 with TRBJ1-1; TRBD1 might be the D (6 bases). V was pared by 6 bases and J by 6 bases, with 23 bases between. The CDR3 is 16 residues long.

J is TRBJ2-6 and V is TRBV6-2 or TRBV6-3; 14 bases line up with TRBD2. The junction had 7 bases not matched to a gene; V was cut back by 2 bases and J by 1 base. The CDR3 covers 20 residues. Germline CDR1 is MNHEY and CDR2 is SVGEGT. In DNA, the CDR3 is TGTGCCAGCAGTTACCAAGGACTAGCGGGAGGCGGGTCTGGGGCCAACGTCCTGACTTTC. Protein product: CASSYQGLAGGGSGANVLTF.

This clonotype was counted only a few times. This rearrangement joins TRBV27 to TRBJ2-5; perhaps TRBD2 as D (5 bases). CDR1 and CDR2 from the germline V gene are MNHEY and SMNVEV (reference sequence). V was clipped by 1 base and J by 0 bases, with 12 bases between them. The CDR3 sequence is 16 residues long. The CDR3, as DNA: TGTGCCAGCAGTTTATTAGGCGGGCAGTACCAAGAGACCCAGTACTTC. This gives the protein CASSLLGGQYQETQYF.

In its sample, this clonotype was seen many times. The chain links TRBV12-3 or TRBV12-4 to TRBJ2-1, with D uncertain. The V gene lost 3 bases and the J gene lost 6 bases, with 12 bases spanning the gap. This CDR3 has 14 amino acids. DNA of the CDR3: TGTGCCAGCAGTTTTCAGAGTGCGGTCAATGAGCAGTTCTTC. Encoded protein: CASSFQSAVNEQFF.

The chain is built from TRBV20-1 and TRBJ2-5; perhaps TRBD2 as D (5 bases). The CDR3 consists of 12 residues. The germline V gene has CDR1 DFQATT and CDR2 SNEGSKA (reference sequence). With 5 bases removed from V and 5 bases from J, the gap between germline ends came to 12 bases. CDR3 DNA sequence: TGCAGTGCTTCCGGGGTTAAGGAGACCCAGTACTTC. Protein product: CSASGVKETQYF.

This clonotype was picked up a small number of times. This rearrangement joins TRBV18 to TRBJ2-7; possibly TRBD1 for D (6 bases). V lost 3 bases and J 6 bases, leaving 21 bases between the germline ends. Germline V gene data show CDR1 as KGHSH and CDR2 as LQKENI. The length of the CDR3 is 16 residues. CDR3 DNA sequence: TGTGCCAGCTCACCTTTTGCTGGGACATCGCCATCCGAGCAGTACTTC. This codes for CASSPFAGTSPSEQYF.

This clonotype has more than one count but fewer than ten. Relative to the germline gene, one junction end is altered; a read error may explain this. The V and J genes are TRBV7-2 and TRBJ2-5; 11 nucleotides match TRBD2. This CDR3 is 16 amino acids long. Germline CDR1 reads SGHTA; CDR2 reads FQGNSA. The CDR3 region is CVSSPRLAGRRETQYF. The CDR3, as DNA: TGTGTCAGCAGCCCGAGACTAGCGGGGAGGAGGGAGACCCAGTACTTC.

J is TRBJ1-6 and V is TRBV5-1; 7 nucleotides align to TRBD1. The CDR3 spans 17 residues. Per the germline V gene, CDR1 is SGHRS and CDR2 is YFSETQ. Unmatched junction bases numbered 6, after V lost 3 bases and J lost 0 bases. Here the CDR3 DNA reads TGCGCCAGCAGCTCGACAGGGCTAAGCTCCTATAATTCACCCCTCCACTTT. As protein: CASSSTGLSSYNSPLHF.